These 16 T cell receptor beta chains were all obtained from the same sample, sequenced in a study of blood T cell repertoires in COVID-19. The table came from immunoSEQ multiplex PCR; TCRdb's copy has only in-frame clones and leaves some out. The sample lists around 620,000 clones; 85% to 90% were seen once. Sequencing input: peripheral blood. The receptors derive from a woman aged 18-29 years with acute or convalescent COVID-19.

The V gene is TRBV7-2, the J gene TRBJ2-1, with D possibly matching TRBD1 (7 bases). Germline assignment: CDR1 SGHTA and CDR2 FQGNSA. V gave up 4 bases and J gave up 0 bases, with 10 bases separating them. The CDR3 has 15 amino acids. CDR3: CASSSGGSSYNEQFF. CDR3 sequence (DNA): TGTGCCAGCAGCTCAGGGGGGAGCTCCTACAATGAGCAGTTCTTC. Filled out from reference TRBV7-2 and TRBJ2-1, the complete variable domain reads GAGVSQSPSNKVTEKGKDVELRCDPISGHTALYWYRQSLGQGLEFLIYFQGNSAPDKSGLPSDRFSAERTGGSVSTLTIQRTQQEDSAVYLCASSSGGSSYNEQFFGPGTRLTVL.

The rearrangement links TRBV10-3 to TRBJ1-1; weak D call: TRBD1 (5 bases). With 8 bases removed from V and 2 bases from J, the gap between germline ends came to 18 bases. The CDR3 spans 15 residues. The germline V gene has CDR1 ENHRY and CDR2 SYGVKD. CDR3 sequence reads: CAIGAEENINTEAFF. The DNA of the CDR3 is TGTGCCATCGGGGCGGAAGAAAATATTAACACTGAAGCTTTCTTT.

This chain links TRBV30 with TRBJ1-2, with D perhaps matching TRBD1 (5 bases). CDR1 is GTSNPN and CDR2 is SVGIG in the germline V gene (reference sequence). The CDR3 consists of 15 residues. The germline V and J ends were trimmed by 4 bases and 2 bases, with 17 bases remaining between them. The CDR3 coding sequence is TGTGCCTGGAACCTCATGGGGGGAAGAAACTATGGCTACACCTTC. The encoded protein is CAWNLMGGRNYGYTF.

J is TRBJ1-2 and V is TRBV19, with TRBD1 matching 9 bases. The CDR3 covers 18 residues. V lost 4 bases to trimming and J lost 1 base; unmatched junction nucleotides: 13. Germline V gene data show CDR1 as LNHDA and CDR2 as SQIVND (reference sequence). The DNA of the CDR3 is TGTGCCAGTAGTACGGGCCCGGGACAGGGAGGGCGTAACTATGGCTACACCTTC. It yields the protein CASSTGPGQGGRNYGYTF. Full variable domain (remainder filled in from reference TRBV19 and TRBJ1-2): DGGITQSPKYLFRKEGQNVTLSCEQNLNHDAMYWYRQDPGQGLRLIYYSQIVNDFQKGDIAEGYSVSREKKESFPLTVTSAQKNPTAFYLCASSTGPGQGGRNYGYTFGSGTRLTVV.

The chain links TRBV19 to TRBJ2-3, with 10 bases matching TRBD1. CDR1 is LNHDA and CDR2 is SQIVND in the germline V gene (reference sequence). CDR3 size: 12 residues. J gave up 8 bases and V 6 bases, and 2 bases lay outside the gene matches. This chain's CDR3 is CASRRTGGTQYF. CDR3 nucleotide sequence: TGTGCCAGTAGGAGGACAGGGGGTACGCAGTATTTT.

V and J are TRBV27 and TRBJ1-3; no reliable D call. The CDR3 length is 15 residues. Germline V gene sequence: CDR1 MNHEY, CDR2 SMNVEV (reference sequence). The V end was cut by 1 base, the J end by 2 bases, with 9 bases between. In DNA, the CDR3 is TGTGCCAGCAGTTTATGGCCAGTTGCTGGAAACACCATATATTTT. Protein: CASSLWPVAGNTIYF.

This rearrangement joins TRBV21-1 to TRBJ1-4; the table's TRBD1 call for D was not verified on the DNA. TRBV21-1 corresponds to a pseudogene. This CDR3 spans 11 amino acids. CDR3 loop: CARTANEKLFF. For the CDR3, the DNA is TGTGCCAGAACAGCTAATGAAAAACTGTTTTTT.

V gene TRBV19 combines with J gene TRBJ1-5; the match to TRBD1 covers 8 bases. J lost 2 bases, V lost 0 bases, and 0 bases had no gene match. The CDR3 runs to 15 residues. In germline, CDR1 is LNHDA, CDR2 SQIVND (reference sequence). The CDR3 DNA reads as TGTGCCAGTAGTATAGAGGGACAGGGCAATCAGCCCCAGCATTTT. It translates to CASSIEGQGNQPQHF.

The chain combines TRBV6-2 or TRBV6-3 with TRBJ2-7; 9 bases map to TRBD1. J lost 7 bases, V lost 2 bases, and 12 bases had no gene match. This CDR3 is 16 amino acids long. Germline CDR1 and CDR2: MNHEY and SVGEGT. Here the CDR3 DNA reads TGTGCCAGCAGTTACCCGTCCGGGACAGGGATGGGAGAGCAGTACTTC. Translation gives CASSYPSGTGMGEQYF.

The rearrangement uses TRBV19 and TRBJ2-2; the match to TRBD2 covers 16 bases. This CDR3 has 18 amino acids. V lost 8 bases and J lost 5; bases outside the gene matches: 11. CDR1 LNHDA and CDR2 SQIVND come from the germline V gene (reference sequence). The CDR3 reads CASGRLGLAGGLTGELFF. In DNA form, the CDR3 reads TGTGCCAGTGGAAGGTTGGGACTAGCGGGGGGGCTGACCGGGGAGCTGTTTTTT.

V usage is TRBV5-4 and J usage is TRBJ1-4, with 11 bases that match TRBD1. The CDR3 length is 15 residues. Trimming took 1 base from V and 8 from J; bases not matched to a gene: 4. Germline CDR1 SGHNT, CDR2 YYREEE (reference sequence). CDR3 residues: CASSLRTGGGEKLFF. As DNA, the CDR3 is TGTGCCAGCAGCTTGAGGACAGGGGGCGGCGAAAAACTGTTTTTT.

This sequence joins TRBV6-2 or TRBV6-3 and TRBJ2-3; TRBD2 matches 10 bases. The CDR3 has 15 residues. J was trimmed by 6 bases and V by 6 bases; bases with no gene match: 9. CDR1 is MNHEY, CDR2 SVGEGT, per germline. The CDR3 region has the DNA TGTGCCAGCAGCGAGAGGAGCGGGGGGGGCGATACGCAGTATTTT. It is translated as CASSERSGGGDTQYF.

The gene calls are TRBV28 and TRBJ2-3; 8 nucleotides line up with TRBD2. This CDR3 contains 17 residues. From germline, CDR1 is MDHEN and CDR2 SYDVKM. The trim removed 0 bases at V and 8 bases at J, leaving 13 bases unmatched. This chain's CDR3 is CASSLWSSGRVSLTQYF. The CDR3 bases are TGTGCCAGCAGTTTATGGTCTAGCGGGCGGGTATCCCTTACGCAGTATTTT.

This clone is a singleton in its sample. The chain has TRBV9 and TRBJ2-6, with 7 bases matching TRBD1. The length of the CDR3 is 18 residues. V was pared by 4 bases and J by 3 bases, with 13 bases of the junction left unmatched. The germline gives CDR1 SGDLS, CDR2 YYNGEE. The CDR3: CASSSQTGPLFGANVLTF. The CDR3 nucleotides read TGTGCCAGCAGCTCTCAGACAGGGCCGTTATTTGGGGCCAACGTCCTGACTTTC.

The sample holds a few counts of this clone. This rearrangement joins TRBV28 to TRBJ1-2; 8 nucleotides line up with TRBD1. The CDR3 contains 15 residues. Germline CDR1 reads MDHEN; CDR2 reads SYDVKM. Unmatched junction bases numbered 8, after V lost 3 bases and J lost 5 bases. The CDR3 reads CASSLGADRGYGYTF. The CDR3 DNA sequence: TGTGCCAGCAGTTTGGGAGCAGACAGGGGTTATGGCTACACCTTC.

The V call is TRBV19, the J call TRBJ1-6; D is possibly TRBD1 (6 bases). Germline V gene sequence: CDR1 LNHDA, CDR2 SQIVND (reference sequence). This CDR3 region has 16 residues. The V gene lost 5 bases and the J gene lost 6 bases, with 17 bases spanning the gap. In DNA form, the CDR3 reads TGTGCCAGTAGTGGGCCGGGCAGGGGTGGTAATTCACCCCTCCACTTT. This encodes CASSGPGRGGNSPLHF.